The rows below give T cell receptor beta chains drawn from one sample of a study of identical twins. TCRdb redid the calling of the 5' RACE reads with MiXCR, one entry per CDR3 protein. The table records 350,000 to 400,000 distinct CDR3 sequences, approximately 8.8% of them present only once. Sequenced material: naive T cells sorted from blood. These receptors were collected from a woman aged 45-65 years in good health. The CDR3 runs from the conserved cysteine through the conserved F or W. The D gene is left open where the match is weak. The listing skips clone size in some rows; elsewhere it reads once, few, many or a size class.

d_call: .
clone_size: many
j_call: TRBJ2-3
v_call: TRBV20-1
cdr3_nt: TGCAGTGCTAGGGGGAGGTACACAGATACGCAGTATTTT
cdr3_aa: CSARGRYTDTQYF

d_call: TRBD2
clone_size: few
j_call: TRBJ2-3
v_call: TRBV20-1
cdr3_nt: TGCAGTGCTAGAGATTACGGGAGGCCCCCAGATACGCAGTATTTT
cdr3_aa: CSARDYGRPPDTQYF

d_call: .
clone_size: many
j_call: TRBJ2-5
v_call: TRBV20-1
cdr3_nt: TGCAGTGCTAGGTCCTCGGAGACCCAGTACTTC
cdr3_aa: CSARSSETQYF

d_call: .
clone_size: .
j_call: TRBJ2-1
v_call: TRBV30
cdr3_nt: TGTGCCTGGAGTGTGGGACTGGGAAACAATGAGCAGTTCTTC
cdr3_aa: CAWSVGLGNNEQFF

d_call: .
clone_size: many
j_call: TRBJ1-1
v_call: TRBV4-1
cdr3_nt: TGCGCCAGCAGCCAAGATTGGGGGGGGAACACTGAAGCTTTCTTT
cdr3_aa: CASSQDWGGNTEAFF

d_call: TRBD2
clone_size: many
j_call: TRBJ2-2
v_call: TRBV29-1
cdr3_nt: TGCAGCGTTGAAGATCGCGGGGGGGGATACACCGGGGAGCTGTTTTTT
cdr3_aa: CSVEDRGGGYTGELFF

d_call: .
clone_size: .
j_call: TRBJ1-1
v_call: TRBV21-1
cdr3_nt: TGTGCCAGCAGCCCCACCGACACTGAAGCTTTCTTT
cdr3_aa: CASSPTDTEAFF

d_call: .
clone_size: .
j_call: TRBJ2-5
v_call: TRBV27
cdr3_nt: TGTGCCACTTCTCGGGGCAGCCAAGAGACCCAGTACTTC
cdr3_aa: CATSRGSQETQYF

d_call: .
clone_size: few
j_call: TRBJ2-2
v_call: TRBV6-1
cdr3_nt: TGTGCCAGCAGTGAAGTGGGACTTACGAACACCGGGGAGCTGTTTTTT
cdr3_aa: CASSEVGLTNTGELFF

d_call: TRBD1
clone_size: many
j_call: TRBJ2-1
v_call: TRBV5-4
cdr3_nt: TGTGCCAGCAGCCCTGGACAGGCTACCTACAATGAGCAGTTCTTC
cdr3_aa: CASSPGQATYNEQFF

d_call: TRBD1
clone_size: .
j_call: TRBJ1-5
v_call: TRBV19
cdr3_nt: TGTGCCAGTAGTATGGGACAGGCAATGAGGTGGGGGTCATGGCAGCCCCAGCATTTT
cdr3_aa: CASSMGQAMRWGSWQPQHF

d_call: TRBD1
clone_size: many
j_call: TRBJ1-5
v_call: TRBV12-3/TRBV12-4
cdr3_nt: TGTGCCAGCAGCCTACAGGGGGCGGTTCAGCCCCAGCATTTT
cdr3_aa: CASSLQGAVQPQHF

d_call: .
clone_size: .
j_call: TRBJ2-1
v_call: TRBV30
cdr3_nt: TGTGCCTGCCTTACGAGCTCCTACAATGAGCAGTTCTTC
cdr3_aa: CACLTSSYNEQFF

d_call: TRBD2
clone_size: few
j_call: TRBJ2-3
v_call: TRBV28
cdr3_nt: TGTGCCAGCAGTTTTGGGGGACTAGTCGACGGGGATACGCAGTATTTT
cdr3_aa: CASSFGGLVDGDTQYF

d_call: .
clone_size: many
j_call: TRBJ2-1
v_call: TRBV12-3/TRBV12-4
cdr3_nt: TGTGCCAGCAGCCGACTGGATGAGCAGTTCTTC
cdr3_aa: CASSRLDEQFF

d_call: TRBD2
clone_size: many
j_call: TRBJ2-7
v_call: TRBV12-3/TRBV12-4
cdr3_nt: TGTGCCAGCAGTCAACTCCAGGGAGGGTGGAAGTACTTC
cdr3_aa: CASSQLQGGWKYF

d_call: TRBD1
clone_size: .
j_call: TRBJ2-5
v_call: TRBV30
cdr3_nt: TGTGCCCTAAACAGGGGCACAGGGGAGACCCAGTACTTC
cdr3_aa: CALNRGTGETQYF

d_call: TRBD2
clone_size: .
j_call: TRBJ2-1
v_call: TRBV5-1
cdr3_nt: TGCGCCAGCAGCGGGGCGACTAGCGGGAATTTTAATGAGCAGTTCTTC
cdr3_aa: CASSGATSGNFNEQFF

d_call: TRBD1
clone_size: many
j_call: TRBJ2-1
v_call: TRBV20-1
cdr3_nt: TGCAGTGCCACCGACAGGGGTACCTACAATGAGCAGTTCTTC
cdr3_aa: CSATDRGTYNEQFF

d_call: .
clone_size: .
j_call: TRBJ2-3
v_call: TRBV11-2
cdr3_nt: TGTGCCAGCAGCCAAGAGGCTAGTCTGGATACGCAGTATTTT
cdr3_aa: CASSQEASLDTQYF

d_call: TRBD2
clone_size: few
j_call: TRBJ2-1
v_call: TRBV5-1
cdr3_nt: TGCGCCAGCAGCGCCCGGGCGGGAGGGAACAATGAGCAGTTCTTC
cdr3_aa: CASSARAGGNNEQFF

d_call: .
clone_size: few
j_call: TRBJ2-1
v_call: TRBV20-1
cdr3_nt: TGCAGTGCTGGTGGGGCCCTTAGCGGAGGCTCCTACAATGAGCAGTTCTTC
cdr3_aa: CSAGGALSGGSYNEQFF

d_call: .
clone_size: .
j_call: TRBJ2-1
v_call: TRBV27
cdr3_nt: TGTGCCAGCAGTTTAGGGCAGGACAATGAGCAGTTCTTC
cdr3_aa: CASSLGQDNEQFF

d_call: .
clone_size: many
j_call: TRBJ1-1
v_call: TRBV10-3
cdr3_nt: TGTGCCACGGCATATCGGGGGGGCGGGGCTGAAGCTTTCTTT
cdr3_aa: CATAYRGGGAEAFF